Shown below are 32 T cell receptor beta chains from a single sample sequenced in a study of blood T cell repertoires in COVID-19. The protocol was immunoSEQ multiplex PCR, while the TCRdb copy is restricted to in-frame clones and leaves out a portion. The sample contains 85,000 to 110,000 clones, about 87% of which appear only once. The specimen was peripheral blood. These receptors were taken from a human donor in a cohort sampled during active or convalescent COVID-19.

This chain links TRBV7-9 with TRBJ2-5; D uncertain. V lost 5 bases to trimming and J lost 5 bases, with 6 bases between them. In germline, CDR1 is SEHNR, CDR2 FQNEAQ (reference sequence). The CDR3 spans 11 residues. CDR3 nucleotides: TGTGCCAGCAGCGCGGTCGAGACCCAGTACTTC. Its protein is CASSAVETQYF.

The J gene is TRBJ1-1, the V gene TRBV19; D is undetermined. Germline CDR1 is LNHDA and CDR2 is SQIVND (reference sequence). V dropped 3 bases and J dropped 10 bases, with 15 bases sitting between them. This CDR3 contains 13 residues. The CDR3 region is CASSISSRGRAFF. The CDR3 DNA is TGTGCCAGTAGTATCTCCTCAAGAGGGAGAGCTTTCTTT.

The V call is TRBV7-2, the J call TRBJ2-2; TRBD2 matches at 12 bases. The V gene end was trimmed by 2 bases and the J gene end by 4 bases; junction bases not matched to a gene: 11. The CDR3 runs to 19 residues. Germline CDR1 SGHTA, CDR2 FQGNSA. CDR3 DNA: TGTGCCAGCAGCTTAATCGTCCTAGCGGGGGGGCCGCGCACCGGGGAGCTGTTTTTT. Its translation is CASSLIVLAGGPRTGELFF.

The chain employs TRBV19 and TRBJ1-1; TRBD1 is a possible D gene (6 bases). This CDR3 spans 17 amino acids. V lost 3 bases and J 0 bases, leaving 17 bases between the germline ends. The germline V gene has CDR1 LNHDA and CDR2 SQIVND (reference sequence). The CDR3 is CASSIRGGAYMNTEAFF. In DNA form, the CDR3 reads TGTGCCAGTAGTATCCGAGGGGGAGCTTACATGAACACTGAAGCTTTCTTT. Looking up the rest from reference TRBV19 and TRBJ1-1 gives the full variable domain: DGGITQSPKYLFRKEGQNVTLSCEQNLNHDAMYWYRQDPGQGLRLIYYSQIVNDFQKGDIAEGYSVSREKKESFPLTVTSAQKNPTAFYLCASSIRGGAYMNTEAFFGQGTRLTVV.

V and J are TRBV5-5 and TRBJ1-1, with TRBD1 matching 10 bases. Trimming removed 2 bases from V and 1 base from J; junction bases left unmatched: 5. Per the germline V gene, CDR1 is SGHKS and CDR2 is YYEKEE (reference sequence). The CDR3 runs 16 residues. This CDR3 is CASSLSGTGANTEAFF. The CDR3 DNA reads TGTGCCAGCAGCTTATCCGGGACAGGGGCGAACACTGAAGCTTTCTTT.

CDR3 in amino acids: CASSQRERQYF. The CDR3 nucleotides read TGCGCCAGCAGCCAGAGGGAGCGGCAGTACTTC. The chain joins TRBV4-1 to TRBJ2-7; tentatively, D is TRBD2 (5 bases). There are 11 residues in the CDR3. CDR1 and CDR2 from the germline V gene are MGHRA and YSYEKL. V lost 3 bases to trimming and J lost 9 bases, with 9 bases between them.

This clone was detected only a few times. The rearrangement joins TRBV19 to TRBJ1-2; tentative D call: TRBD1 (5 bases). This CDR3 region has 14 residues. Germline CDR1 reads LNHDA; CDR2 reads SQIVND (reference sequence). Trimming shortened V by 7 bases and J by 4 bases, and 16 bases separated the two germline ends. For the CDR3, the DNA is TGTGCCAGTAAATTCCAGGGCAGCACCTATGGCTACACCTTC. Translating gives CASKFQGSTYGYTF.

This chain uses TRBV9 with TRBJ1-5; 7 nucleotides match TRBD1. This CDR3 contains 15 residues. V was pared by 4 bases and J by 0 bases, with 4 bases of the junction left unmatched. CDR1 is SGDLS and CDR2 is YYNGEE in the germline V gene. The CDR3 reads CASSPTGNSNQPQHF. CDR3 DNA: TGTGCCAGCAGCCCGACAGGGAATAGCAATCAGCCCCAGCATTTT.

The chain uses TRBV7-2 and TRBJ2-2, with 7 nucleotides matching TRBD1. The CDR3 has 14 amino acids. CDR1 SGHTA and CDR2 FQGNSA come from the germline V gene. The trim removed 5 bases at V and 3 bases at J, leaving 3 bases unmatched. In nucleotides, the CDR3 is TGTGCCAGCAGCCCGGACAGGTACACCGGGGAGCTGTTTTTT. Protein product: CASSPDRYTGELFF.

The genes are TRBV7-3 and TRBJ2-3; 8 bases map to TRBD2. J gave up 4 bases and V 3 bases, and 6 bases lay outside the gene matches. The CDR3 is 15 residues long. Per germline, CDR1 SGHTA and CDR2 FQGTGA. The CDR3: CASSLGLGGPDTQYF. In DNA form, the CDR3 reads TGTGCCAGCAGCTTGGGACTAGGAGGGCCAGATACGCAGTATTTT.

The J gene is TRBJ1-1, the V gene TRBV27; no firm D call. Germline assignment: CDR1 MNHEY and CDR2 SMNVEV (reference sequence). CDR3 length equals 14 residues. V dropped 4 bases and J dropped 5 bases, with 14 bases sitting between them. The CDR3 sequence: CASSSRTPGTEAFF. CDR3 nucleotide sequence: TGTGCCAGCAGTTCCAGGACCCCGGGGACTGAAGCTTTCTTT.

The V and J genes are TRBV5-6 and TRBJ2-5; 7 nucleotides agree with TRBD2. Germline CDR1 reads SGHDT; CDR2 reads YYEEEE. V trimming: 2 bases; J trimming: 4 bases; junction bases outside the gene matches: 2. This CDR3 region has 13 residues. CDR3: CASSLWGGETQYF. CDR3 nucleotide sequence: TGTGCCAGCAGCTTATGGGGGGGAGAGACCCAGTACTTC.

The chain links TRBV6-5 to TRBJ1-2; 9 positions match TRBD1. The CDR3 extends over 15 amino acids. V shed 6 bases, J shed 7 bases, and the junction held 12 bases outside the gene matches. The germline CDR1 and CDR2 sequences are MNHEY and SVGAGI. CDR3 sequence reads: CASRPWDRDSGGYTF. The CDR3 nucleotides read TGTGCCAGCAGACCTTGGGACAGGGATTCTGGTGGCTACACCTTC.

The chain links TRBV4-2 to TRBJ1-5; D not resolved. CDR3 size: 17 residues. The V and J ends lost 0 bases and 6 bases respectively, with 18 bases between them. Germline V gene sequence: CDR1 LGHNA, CDR2 YNFKEQ. Here the CDR3 DNA reads TGTGCCAGCAGCCAAGATTTAACCTCCCCCTACGGTCAGCCCCAGCATTTT. As protein: CASSQDLTSPYGQPQHF.

This chain links TRBV5-1 with TRBJ2-3, with D unclear. Germline V CDR1 and CDR2: SGHRS, YFSETQ. This CDR3 has 14 amino acids. V shed 3 bases and J shed 4 bases, with 12 bases lying between them. CDR3 DNA sequence: TGCGCCAGCAGCTCAGACTCGATGGCAGATACGCAGTATTTT. Translating gives CASSSDSMADTQYF.

The chain links TRBV6-5 to TRBJ2-7; 7 bases map to TRBD1. V gave up 2 bases and J gave up 2 bases; unmatched junction bases: 6. This CDR3 region has 15 residues. Germline V gene lookup returns CDR1 MNHEY and CDR2 SVGAGI. The CDR3 DNA reads as TGTGCCAGCAGTTACGCCACAGGGGTCACCTACGAGCAGTACTTC. Translation: CASSYATGVTYEQYF.

The chain uses TRBV29-1 and TRBJ1-1, with 11 bases that match TRBD1. V shed 7 bases, J shed 4 bases, and the junction held 8 bases outside the gene matches. CDR1 is SQVTM and CDR2 is ANQGSEA in the germline V gene. This CDR3 spans 14 amino acids. This CDR3 reads CSGGTGGGSTEAFF. The CDR3 DNA is TGCAGCGGTGGGACAGGGGGGGGTAGCACTGAAGCTTTCTTT. Together with reference TRBV29-1 and TRBJ1-1, the CDR3 gives the full variable domain: SAVISQKPSRDICQRGTSLTIQCQVDSQVTMMFWYRQQPGQSLTLIATANQGSEATYESGFVIDKFPISRPNLTFSTLTVSNMSPEDSSIYLCSGGTGGGSTEAFFGQGTRLTVV.

The chain links TRBV11-3 to TRBJ2-3; TRBD1 matches 11 bases. Trimming removed 6 bases from V and 5 bases from J; junction bases left unmatched: 10. Germline lookup yields CDR1 SGHNT and CDR2 YENEEA. The CDR3 extends over 16 amino acids. Written as DNA, the CDR3 is TGTGCCAGCAGTCCGGGACAGGGGGTATTTTTAGATACGCAGTATTTT. Encoded protein: CASSPGQGVFLDTQYF.

The chain employs TRBV9 and TRBJ1-3; no clear D. V lost 0 bases to trimming and J lost 4 bases, with 14 bases between them. The CDR3 is made up of 16 amino acids. Germline V lookup: CDR1 SGDLS, CDR2 YYNGEE. The chain's CDR3 is CASSVVDSYSGNTIYF. The CDR3 DNA sequence: TGTGCCAGCAGCGTAGTGGACTCTTACTCGGGAAACACCATATATTTT.

The chain combines TRBV6-1 with TRBJ1-5; D is ambiguous. The V gene's germline CDR1 is MNHNS and CDR2 SASEGT. The V and J ends lost 2 bases and 5 bases respectively, with 7 bases between them. The CDR3 is 13 amino acids. The CDR3 nucleotides are TGTGCCAGCAGTGAAATCAGCGATCAGCCCCAGCATTTT. Protein sequence: CASSEISDQPQHF.

The chain recombines TRBV7-2 with TRBJ2-1, with D possibly matching TRBD2 (5 bases). The CDR3 extends over 15 amino acids. V was cut by 5 bases and J by 0 bases, with 11 bases left in between. Germline V lookup: CDR1 SGHTA, CDR2 FQGNSA. This CDR3 is CASSQRVSSYNEQFF. DNA for the CDR3: TGTGCCAGCAGCCAGAGGGTTAGCTCCTACAATGAGCAGTTCTTC.

The chain has TRBV19 and TRBJ2-4, with TRBD2 identical over 7 bases. CDR3 size: 15 residues. The J segment lost 7 bases and the V segment lost 6 bases, leaving 12 bases of the junction unmatched. Per the germline V gene, CDR1 is LNHDA and CDR2 is SQIVND (reference sequence). The CDR3 DNA sequence: TGTGCCAGTAGCCCCGACTGGACTAGAAGGAACATTCAGTACTTC. Encoded protein: CASSPDWTRRNIQYF.

The V and J genes are TRBV3-1 (or the pseudogene TRBV3-2) and TRBJ1-1, with 10 nucleotides matching TRBD1. Per germline, CDR1 LGHDT and CDR2 YNNKEL (reference sequence). There are 16 residues in the CDR3. V trimming: 2 bases; J trimming: 4 bases; junction bases outside the gene matches: 7. CDR3 region: CASSQSDRGVVTEAFF. DNA for the CDR3: TGTGCCAGCAGCCAATCGGACAGGGGGGTGGTCACTGAAGCTTTCTTT.

This chain links TRBV5-1 with TRBJ2-1, with D uncertain. The CDR3 covers 16 residues. The V gene's germline CDR1 is SGHRS and CDR2 YFSETQ. The ends were cut back, 0 bases at V and 4 bases at J, with 14 bases in the middle. For the CDR3, the DNA is TGCGCCAGCAGCTTGGAAGCCACCCCCCTATACAATGAGCAGTTCTTC. As protein: CASSLEATPLYNEQFF. Combining the CDR3 with reference TRBV5-1 and TRBJ2-1 gives the whole variable domain KAGVTQTPRYLIKTRGQQVTLSCSPISGHRSVSWYQQTPGQGLQFLFEYFSETQRNKGNFPGRFSGRQFSNSRSEMNVSTLELGDSALYLCASSLEATPLYNEQFFGPGTRLTVL.

The chain is built from TRBV7-2 and TRBJ2-1; 12 bases are shared with TRBD2. CDR3 length equals 15 residues. The V and J ends lost 6 bases and 8 bases, in that order; junction bases with no gene match: 8. Germline loops: CDR1 SGHTA, CDR2 FQGNSA. In DNA form, the CDR3 reads TGTGCCAGCAGTTCCCTAGCGGGGGGGCCCGATGAGCAGTTCTTC. It yields the protein CASSSLAGGPDEQFF.

The J gene is TRBJ2-1, the V gene TRBV5-1; 11 bases map to TRBD2. The CDR3 loop spans 16 amino acids. The V and J ends lost 3 bases and 3 bases, in that order; junction bases with no gene match: 5. From germline, CDR1 is SGHRS and CDR2 YFSETQ. The CDR3 is CASSWLAGGLYNEQFF. CDR3 sequence (DNA): TGCGCCAGCAGCTGGCTAGCGGGGGGACTCTACAATGAGCAGTTCTTC.

This clone has just a few counts. The chain employs TRBV2 and TRBJ2-5; D is unresolved. CDR3 size: 13 residues. Trimming took 2 bases from V and 3 from J, leaving 7 bases between them. Looked up from germline, CDR1 is SNHLY and CDR2 is FYNNEI. CDR3 nucleotides: TGTGCCAGCAGTGAACGACGGGAAGAGACCCAGTACTTC. This codes for CASSERREETQYF.

This rearrangement joins TRBV10-2 to TRBJ2-2; 8 nucleotides line up with TRBD2. CDR3 length: 15 residues. Germline CDR1 reads WSHSY; CDR2 reads SAAADI. V lost 6 bases, J lost 6 bases, and 9 bases stayed unmatched. This chain's CDR3 is CASRASGGSAGELFF. CDR3 sequence (DNA): TGCGCCAGCAGGGCAAGCGGGGGTTCCGCCGGGGAGCTGTTTTTT.

This clone showed up many times. This chain connects TRBV11-1 to TRBJ1-1; D might be TRBD1 (5 bases). V lost 8 bases and J 0 bases, leaving 10 bases between the germline ends. This CDR3 spans 13 amino acids. The germline V gene encodes CDR1 SGHAT and CDR2 FQDESV (reference sequence). In DNA, the CDR3 is TGTGCCAGCGCAACAGGAGTGAACACTGAAGCTTTCTTT. Its protein is CASATGVNTEAFF.

The rearrangement links TRBV19 to TRBJ1-5; 12 nucleotides line up with TRBD1. There are 17 residues in the CDR3. In germline, CDR1 is LNHDA, CDR2 SQIVND (reference sequence). The ends lost 3 bases at V and 5 bases at J; junction bases unmatched: 8. CDR3 region: CASSIGDRGRRDQPQHF. CDR3 DNA: TGTGCCAGTAGTATCGGGGACAGGGGGCGAAGGGATCAGCCCCAGCATTTT. The full variable domain, rest sourced from reference TRBV19 and TRBJ1-5, is DGGITQSPKYLFRKEGQNVTLSCEQNLNHDAMYWYRQDPGQGLRLIYYSQIVNDFQKGDIAEGYSVSREKKESFPLTVTSAQKNPTAFYLCASSIGDRGRRDQPQHFGDGTRLSIL.

The chain has TRBV24-1 and TRBJ2-4; TRBD1 agrees at 11 bases. Unmatched junction bases numbered 2, after V lost 5 bases and J lost 3 bases. CDR3 size: 15 residues. Germline V gene sequence: CDR1 KGHDR, CDR2 SFDVKD. DNA of the CDR3: TGTGCCACCAGTGGGACAGGGGGCGTCAAAAACATTCAGTACTTC. Protein sequence: CATSGTGGVKNIQYF.

The chain is built from TRBV11-3 and TRBJ1-2; 7 bases align to TRBD1. Germline CDR1 SGHNT, CDR2 YENEEA. The CDR3 spans 14 residues. V dropped 5 bases and J dropped 6; count of bases not matched to a gene: 9. This chain's CDR3 is CASSASTGPHGYTF. Written as DNA, the CDR3 is TGTGCCAGCAGCGCCTCGACAGGGCCTCATGGCTACACCTTC.